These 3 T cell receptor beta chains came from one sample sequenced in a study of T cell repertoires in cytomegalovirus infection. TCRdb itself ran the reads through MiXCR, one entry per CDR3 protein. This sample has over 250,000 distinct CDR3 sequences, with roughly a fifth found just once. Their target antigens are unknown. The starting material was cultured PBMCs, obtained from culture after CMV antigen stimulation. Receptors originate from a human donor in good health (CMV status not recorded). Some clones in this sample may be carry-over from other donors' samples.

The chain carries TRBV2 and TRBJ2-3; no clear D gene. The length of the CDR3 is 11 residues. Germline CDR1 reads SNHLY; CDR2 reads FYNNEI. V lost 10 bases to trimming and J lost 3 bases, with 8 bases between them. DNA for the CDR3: TGTGCCACCCTTAAAACAGATACGCAGTATTTT. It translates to CATLKTDTQYF.

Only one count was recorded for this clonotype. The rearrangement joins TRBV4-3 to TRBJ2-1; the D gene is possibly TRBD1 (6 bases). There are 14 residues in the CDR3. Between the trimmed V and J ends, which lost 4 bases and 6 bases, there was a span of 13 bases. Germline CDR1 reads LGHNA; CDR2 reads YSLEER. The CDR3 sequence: CASSRALTGNEQFF. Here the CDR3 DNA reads TGCGCCAGCAGCCGAGCACTGACAGGCAATGAGCAGTTCTTC.

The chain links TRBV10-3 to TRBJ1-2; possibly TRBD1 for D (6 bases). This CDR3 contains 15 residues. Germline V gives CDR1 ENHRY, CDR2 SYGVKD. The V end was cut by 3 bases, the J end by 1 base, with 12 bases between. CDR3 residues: CAISDLDRLNYGYTF. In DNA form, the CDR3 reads TGTGCCATCAGTGACCTGGACAGACTTAACTATGGCTACACCTTC.